A selection of T cell receptor beta chains follows, all from one sample in a study of chemoradiotherapy in HPV16-positive cancers. Sequencing was performed with immunoSEQ multiplex PCR; in TCRdb, only in-frame clones are kept and a portion is missing. The table has under 20,000 clones, roughly three quarters seen once. The specimen was collected from a patient who underwent chemoradiotherapy. Receptors originate from a human donor with HPV-associated anogenital cancer. Both conserved end residues are part of each CDR3. The order of the fields is V gene, clone size, D gene, J gene, CDR3 protein, CDR3 DNA. The D gene is left open where the match is weak. Not every row has a clone size; where given, it reads once, few, many or a size class.

>TRBV2|.|.|TRBJ2-7
CASSVTGNPYEQYF
TGTGCCAGCAGTGTAACGGGTAACCCCTACGAGCAGTACTTC
>TRBV29-1|few|TRBD1|TRBJ1-2
CSAAGTGYGYTF
TGCAGCGCCGCCGGGACAGGCTATGGCTACACCTTC
>TRBV14|.|.|TRBJ2-7
CASSPVYSYEQYF
TGTGCCAGCAGTCCCGTATACTCCTACGAGCAGTACTTC
>TRBV27|once|.|TRBJ2-3
CASSLSISTDTQYF
TGTGCCAGCAGTTTAAGCATTAGCACAGATACGCAGTATTTT
>TRBV5-1|.|TRBD1|TRBJ1-2
CASRPGTDGYTF
TGCGCCAGCAGACCTGGGACAGATGGCTACACCTTC
>TRBV5-1|.|.|TRBJ2-2
CASSLLGGGYTGELFF
TGCGCCAGCAGCTTGCTGGGAGGGGGCTACACCGGGGAGCTGTTTTTT
>TRBV11-2|few|.|TRBJ2-3
CASSLWTSTDTQYF
TGTGCCAGCAGCCTTTGGACTAGCACAGATACGCAGTATTTT
>TRBV4-1|once|.|TRBJ1-6
CASSQDSYGRGASPLHF
TGCGCCAGCAGCCAAGATTCTTATGGGAGAGGGGCTTCACCCCTCCACTTT
>TRBV19|.|TRBD1|TRBJ1-4
CAGPLGQGMWGNNEKLFF
TGTGCCGGGCCCCTAGGACAGGGCATGTGGGGTAATAATGAAAAACTGTTTTTT
>TRBV5-6|.|.|TRBJ1-4
CASSLEGEANEKLFF
TGTGCCAGCAGCTTGGAAGGGGAAGCTAATGAAAAACTGTTTTTT
>TRBV7-2|.|.|TRBJ1-2
CASSLSAVGGYTF
TGTGCCAGCAGCTTAAGCGCGGTGGGAGGCTACACCTTC
>TRBV4-3|.|TRBD2|TRBJ2-1
CASSQGLAVLNNEQFF
TGCGCCAGCAGCCAAGGTCTAGCGGTACTTAACAATGAGCAGTTCTTC
>TRBV30|.|.|TRBJ1-1
CAWTDTGRVEAFF
TGTGCCTGGACCGACACGGGGCGAGTTGAAGCTTTCTTT
>TRBV4-3|.|.|TRBJ2-1
CASSHPGRGGNEQFF
TGCGCCAGCAGCCACCCCGGAAGGGGAGGCAATGAGCAGTTCTTC
>TRBV4-2|.|.|TRBJ1-6
CASSQEASPLHF
TGTGCCAGCAGCCAAGAGGCTTCACCCCTCCACTTT
>TRBV2|.|TRBD1|TRBJ1-2
CASSEQGAFGYTF
TGTGCCAGCAGTGAACAGGGGGCTTTCGGCTACACCTTC
>TRBV5-3|.|TRBD1|TRBJ1-5
CARRNRGKSRDRGQVKQPQHF
TGTGCCAGAAGGAACCGAGGCAAGTCGCGGGACAGGGGCCAAGTGAAACAGCCCCAGCATTTT
>TRBV7-2|.|.|TRBJ1-1
CASSPGRVMNTEAFF
TGTGCCAGCAGCCCCGGGAGGGTGATGAACACTGAAGCTTTCTTT
>TRBV29-1|.|TRBD1|TRBJ1-1
CSVERDRRILNTEAFF
TGCAGCGTGGAACGGGACAGGAGGATCCTGAACACTGAAGCTTTCTTT
>TRBV5-6|.|.|TRBJ2-6
CAAYRQARSGANVLTF
TGTGCCGCGTACCGACAGGCTCGCTCTGGGGCCAACGTCCTGACTTTC
>TRBV2|.|.|TRBJ2-7
CASTRARSSYEQYF
TGTGCCAGCACCCGAGCCAGGAGCTCCTACGAGCAGTACTTC
>TRBV6-5|.|TRBD1|TRBJ1-2
CASTHGQDGYGYTF
TGTGCCAGCACCCACGGACAGGACGGCTATGGCTACACCTTC
>TRBV6-5|.|.|TRBJ1-3
CASSYLPGGSGNTIYF
TGTGCCAGCAGTTACCTCCCCGGGGGCTCTGGAAACACCATATATTTT
>TRBV18|.|.|TRBJ1-1
CASSPLAGADTEAFF
TGTGCCAGCTCACCACTCGCAGGGGCCGACACTGAAGCTTTCTTT
>TRBV4-3|once|.|TRBJ2-1
CASSQDPFLSANEQFF
TGCGCCAGCAGCCAAGATCCTTTTCTATCGGCCAATGAGCAGTTCTTC
>TRBV7-9|.|.|TRBJ1-1
CASRPPDKIRNTEAFF
TGTGCCAGCAGACCCCCGGACAAAATCAGGAACACTGAAGCTTTCTTT
>TRBV4-2|.|TRBD2|TRBJ2-1
CASSQENGGGVYNEQFF
TGTGCCAGCAGCCAAGAGAATGGCGGGGGGGTGTACAATGAGCAGTTCTTC
>TRBV5-4|.|TRBD1|TRBJ1-2
CASSPKGQGPNYGYTF
TGTGCCAGCAGCCCGAAAGGACAGGGACCTAACTATGGCTACACCTTC
>TRBV15|.|.|TRBJ1-3
CATGSSGNTIYF
TGTGCCACTGGGAGCTCTGGAAACACCATATATTTT
>TRBV5-1|few|.|TRBJ2-2
CASSPGAGELFF
TGCGCCAGCAGCCCCGGAGCCGGGGAGCTGTTTTTT
>TRBV19|.|.|TRBJ1-2
CASSGGGYTF
TGTGCCAGTAGCGGGGGCGGCTACACCTTC
>TRBV9|.|.|TRBJ1-5
CASSVGEGMTQHF
TGTGCCAGCAGCGTAGGAGAGGGAATGACCCAGCATTTT
>TRBV28|.|TRBD2|TRBJ2-3
CASSSGLALSTDTQYF
TGTGCCAGCAGTTCCGGACTAGCGCTTAGCACAGATACGCAGTATTTT
>TRBV6-1|few|.|TRBJ1-5
CASSGWNQPQHF
TGTGCCAGCAGTGGCTGGAATCAGCCCCAGCATTTT
>TRBV4-1|few|.|TRBJ1-5
CASSQEYRQPQHF
TGCGCCAGCAGCCAAGAGTACCGTCAGCCCCAGCATTTT
>TRBV19|.|TRBD2|TRBJ2-1
CASSHSGGSYNEQFF
TGTGCCAGTAGTCATAGCGGGGGGTCCTACAATGAGCAGTTCTTC
>TRBV2|.|TRBD1|TRBJ1-5
CASRQGGVDQPQHF
TGTGCCAGCAGGCAGGGGGGAGTAGATCAGCCCCAGCATTTT
>TRBV5-4|few|.|TRBJ1-3
CATAPGQTTGNTIYF
TGTGCCACCGCTCCGGGACAAACTACTGGAAACACCATATATTTT
>TRBV7-2|.|.|TRBJ1-1
CASSLIPGKAEAFF
TGTGCCAGCAGCTTAATTCCTGGGAAGGCTGAAGCTTTCTTT
>TRBV29-1|.|.|TRBJ1-1
CSVRDNADTEAFF
TGCAGCGTTCGGGACAACGCGGACACTGAAGCTTTCTTT
>TRBV9|few|.|TRBJ1-1
CASSVDSVQGAFF
TGTGCCAGCAGCGTAGATTCGGTACAGGGAGCTTTCTTT
>TRBV28|.|TRBD1|TRBJ2-3
CASSSDRESLTDTQYF
TGTGCCAGCAGTTCCGACAGGGAAAGTCTCACAGATACGCAGTATTTT
>TRBV2|.|.|TRBJ2-7
CASRTPGVGEQYF
TGTGCCAGCAGGACACCGGGGGTGGGGGAGCAGTACTTC
>TRBV6-1|.|.|TRBJ1-1
CASTFIITMNTEAFF
TGTGCCAGCACTTTTATAATAACTATGAACACTGAAGCTTTCTTT
>TRBV6-7|few|TRBD1|TRBJ2-1
CASSYSTGGNEQFF
TGTGCCAGCAGTTACTCGACAGGGGGCAATGAGCAGTTCTTC
>TRBV19|once|TRBD1|TRBJ2-3
CASSMGTGTDTQYF
TGTGCCAGTAGTATGGGGACAGGCACAGATACGCAGTATTTT
>TRBV9|.|.|TRBJ1-1
CASSVSPLDRFTEAFF
TGTGCCAGCAGCGTTTCCCCCCTAGACAGGTTCACTGAAGCTTTCTTT